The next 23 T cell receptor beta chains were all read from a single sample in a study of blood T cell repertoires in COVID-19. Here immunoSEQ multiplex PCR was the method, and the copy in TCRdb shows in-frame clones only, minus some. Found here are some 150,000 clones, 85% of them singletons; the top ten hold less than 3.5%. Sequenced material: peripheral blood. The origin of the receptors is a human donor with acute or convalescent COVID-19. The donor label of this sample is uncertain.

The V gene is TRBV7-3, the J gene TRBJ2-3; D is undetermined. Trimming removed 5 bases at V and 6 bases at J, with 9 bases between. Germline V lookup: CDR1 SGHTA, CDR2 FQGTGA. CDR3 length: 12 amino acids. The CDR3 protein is CASSPAGDTQYF. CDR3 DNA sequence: TGTGCCAGCAGCCCTGCCGGGGATACGCAGTATTTT.

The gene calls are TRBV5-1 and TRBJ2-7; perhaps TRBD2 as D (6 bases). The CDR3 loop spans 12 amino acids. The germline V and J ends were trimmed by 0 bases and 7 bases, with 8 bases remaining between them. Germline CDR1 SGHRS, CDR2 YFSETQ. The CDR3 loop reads CASSLEGREQYV. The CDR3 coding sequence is TGCGCCAGCAGCTTGGAAGGGAGGGAGCAGTACGTC.

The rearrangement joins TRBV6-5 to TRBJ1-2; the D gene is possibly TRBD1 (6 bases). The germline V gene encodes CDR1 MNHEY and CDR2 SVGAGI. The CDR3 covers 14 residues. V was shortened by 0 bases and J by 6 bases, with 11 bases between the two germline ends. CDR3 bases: TGTGCCAGCAGTTACTCCCAGGGGAGGGATGGCTACACCTTC. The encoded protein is CASSYSQGRDGYTF.

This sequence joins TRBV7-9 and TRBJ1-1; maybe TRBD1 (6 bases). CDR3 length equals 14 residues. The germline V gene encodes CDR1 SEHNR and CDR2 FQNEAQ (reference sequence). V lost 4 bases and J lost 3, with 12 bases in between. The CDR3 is CASSSQGRDTEAFF. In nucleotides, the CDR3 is TGTGCCAGCAGCTCCCAGGGGAGGGACACTGAAGCTTTCTTT.

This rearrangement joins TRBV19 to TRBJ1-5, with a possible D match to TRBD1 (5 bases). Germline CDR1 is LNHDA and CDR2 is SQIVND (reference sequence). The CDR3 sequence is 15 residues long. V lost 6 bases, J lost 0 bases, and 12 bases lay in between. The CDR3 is CASRTGTHSNQPQHF. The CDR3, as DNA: TGTGCCAGTAGGACTGGGACTCATAGCAATCAGCCCCAGCATTTT.

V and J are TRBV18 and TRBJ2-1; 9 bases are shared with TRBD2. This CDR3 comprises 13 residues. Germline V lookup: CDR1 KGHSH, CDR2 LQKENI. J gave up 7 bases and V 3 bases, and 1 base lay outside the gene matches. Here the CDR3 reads CASSPLAGNEQFF. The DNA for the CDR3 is TGTGCCAGCTCACCTCTAGCGGGAAATGAGCAGTTCTTC.

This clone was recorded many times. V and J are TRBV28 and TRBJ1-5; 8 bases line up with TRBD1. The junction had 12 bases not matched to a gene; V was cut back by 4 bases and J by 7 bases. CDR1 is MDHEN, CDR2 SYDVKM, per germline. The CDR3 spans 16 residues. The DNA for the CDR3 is TGTGCCAGCAGTTCCCTTCCCGGGACAGGATGGCAGCCCCAGCATTTT. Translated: CASSSLPGTGWQPQHF. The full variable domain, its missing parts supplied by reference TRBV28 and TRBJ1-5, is DVKVTQSSRYLVKRTGEKVFLECVQDMDHENMFWYRQDPGLGLRLIYFSYDVKMKEKGDIPEGYSVSREKKERFSLILESASTNQTSMYLCASSSLPGTGWQPQHFGDGTRLSIL.

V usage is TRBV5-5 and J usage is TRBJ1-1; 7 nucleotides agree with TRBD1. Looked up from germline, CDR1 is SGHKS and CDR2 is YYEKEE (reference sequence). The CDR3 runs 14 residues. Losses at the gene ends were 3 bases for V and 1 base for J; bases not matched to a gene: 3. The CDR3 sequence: CASSSGQTNTEAFF. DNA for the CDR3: TGTGCCAGCAGCTCGGGACAGACGAACACTGAAGCTTTCTTT. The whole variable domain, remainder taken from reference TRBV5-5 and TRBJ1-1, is DAGVTQSPTHLIKTRGQQVTLRCSPISGHKSVSWYQQVLGQGPQFIFQYYEKEERGRGNFPDRFSARQFPNYSSELNVNALLLGDSALYLCASSSGQTNTEAFFGQGTRLTVV.

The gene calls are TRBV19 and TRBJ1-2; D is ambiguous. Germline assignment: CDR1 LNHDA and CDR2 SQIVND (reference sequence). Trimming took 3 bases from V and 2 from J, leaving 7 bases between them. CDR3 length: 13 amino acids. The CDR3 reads CASSIGVNYGYTF. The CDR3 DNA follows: TGTGCCAGTAGTATCGGAGTAAACTATGGCTACACCTTC.

CDR3 residues: CAWRSDWDRAYYGYTF. Written as DNA, the CDR3 is TGTGCCTGGAGGAGTGATTGGGACAGGGCGTACTATGGCTACACCTTC. V and J are TRBV30 and TRBJ1-2, with 9 bases aligning to TRBD1. Trimming removed 3 bases from V and 3 bases from J; junction bases left unmatched: 11. Per the germline V gene, CDR1 is GTSNPN and CDR2 is SVGIG (reference sequence). This CDR3 is 16 amino acids long.

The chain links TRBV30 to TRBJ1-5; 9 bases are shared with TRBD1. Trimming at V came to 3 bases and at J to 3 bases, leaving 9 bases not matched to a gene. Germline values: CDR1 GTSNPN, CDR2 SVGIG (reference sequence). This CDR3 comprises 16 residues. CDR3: CAWRSTGTGINQPQHF. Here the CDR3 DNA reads TGTGCCTGGAGGTCAACCGGGACAGGGATCAATCAGCCCCAGCATTTT.

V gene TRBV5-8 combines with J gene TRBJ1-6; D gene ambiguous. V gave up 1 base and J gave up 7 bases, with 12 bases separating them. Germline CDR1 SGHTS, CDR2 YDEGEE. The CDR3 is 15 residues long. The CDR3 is CASSLRGRDNSPLHF. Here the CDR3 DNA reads TGTGCCAGCAGCTTGCGGGGAAGAGACAATTCACCCCTCCACTTT.

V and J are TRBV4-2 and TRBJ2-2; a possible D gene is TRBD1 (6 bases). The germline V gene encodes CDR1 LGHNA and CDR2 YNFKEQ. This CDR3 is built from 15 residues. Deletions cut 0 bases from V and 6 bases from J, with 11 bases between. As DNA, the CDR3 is TGTGCCAGCAGCCAAGAGTCTGGGGGCCCCGGGGAGCTGTTTTTT. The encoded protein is CASSQESGGPGELFF.

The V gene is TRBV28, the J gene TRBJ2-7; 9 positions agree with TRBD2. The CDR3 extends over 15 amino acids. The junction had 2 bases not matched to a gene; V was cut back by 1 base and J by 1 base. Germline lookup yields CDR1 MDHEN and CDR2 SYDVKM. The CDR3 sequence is CASSLSTSGSYEQYF. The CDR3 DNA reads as TGTGCCAGCAGTTTATCGACTAGCGGATCCTACGAGCAGTACTTC.

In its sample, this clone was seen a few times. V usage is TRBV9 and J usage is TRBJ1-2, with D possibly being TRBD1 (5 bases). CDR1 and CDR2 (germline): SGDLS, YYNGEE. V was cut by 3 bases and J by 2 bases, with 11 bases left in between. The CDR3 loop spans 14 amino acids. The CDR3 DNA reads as TGTGCCAGCAGCGGATCTAACAGGAACTATGGCTACACCTTC. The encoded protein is CASSGSNRNYGYTF.

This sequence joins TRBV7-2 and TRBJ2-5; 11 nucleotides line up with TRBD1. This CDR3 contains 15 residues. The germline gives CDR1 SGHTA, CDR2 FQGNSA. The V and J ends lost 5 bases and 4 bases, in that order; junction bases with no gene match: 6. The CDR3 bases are TGTGCCAGCAGCCTTGCCGGGACAGGGGGAGAGACCCAGTACTTC. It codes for CASSLAGTGGETQYF.

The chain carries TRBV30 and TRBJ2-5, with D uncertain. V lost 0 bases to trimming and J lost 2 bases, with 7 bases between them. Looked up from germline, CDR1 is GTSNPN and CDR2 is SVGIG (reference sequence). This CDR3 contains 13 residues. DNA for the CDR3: TGTGCCTGGAGTGTGGGCAGTCAAGAGACCCAGTACTTC. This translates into CAWSVGSQETQYF.

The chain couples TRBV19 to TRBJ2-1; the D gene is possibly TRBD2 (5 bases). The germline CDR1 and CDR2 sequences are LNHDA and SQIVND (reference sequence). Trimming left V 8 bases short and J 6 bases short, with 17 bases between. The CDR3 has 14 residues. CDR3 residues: CASRVPGLTNEQFF. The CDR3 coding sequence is TGTGCCAGTCGCGTTCCCGGACTCACCAATGAGCAGTTCTTC.

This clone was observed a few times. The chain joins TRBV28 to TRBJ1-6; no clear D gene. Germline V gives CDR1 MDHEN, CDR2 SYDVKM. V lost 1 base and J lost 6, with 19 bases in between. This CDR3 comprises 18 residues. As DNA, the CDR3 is TGTGCCAGCAGTTTATATCTTGTTGGGAGCTTGGGTAATTCACCCCTCCACTTT. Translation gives CASSLYLVGSLGNSPLHF.

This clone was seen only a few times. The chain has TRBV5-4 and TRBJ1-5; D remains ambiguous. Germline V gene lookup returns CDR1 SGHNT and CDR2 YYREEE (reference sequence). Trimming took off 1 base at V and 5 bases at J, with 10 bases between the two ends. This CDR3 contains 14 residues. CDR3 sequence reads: CASSLKRGHQPQHF. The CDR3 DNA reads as TGTGCCAGCAGCTTGAAAAGAGGCCATCAGCCCCAGCATTTT.

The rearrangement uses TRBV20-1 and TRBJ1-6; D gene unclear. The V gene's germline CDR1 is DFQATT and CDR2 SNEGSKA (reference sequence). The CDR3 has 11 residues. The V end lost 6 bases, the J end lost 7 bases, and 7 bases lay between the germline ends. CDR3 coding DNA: TGCAGTGCCGGGTTCAATTCACCCCTCCACTTT. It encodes CSAGFNSPLHF.

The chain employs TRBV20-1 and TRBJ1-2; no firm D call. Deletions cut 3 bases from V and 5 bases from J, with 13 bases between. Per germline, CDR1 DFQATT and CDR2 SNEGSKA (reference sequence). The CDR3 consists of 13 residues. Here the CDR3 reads CSASSEGLYGYTF. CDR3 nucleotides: TGCAGTGCTAGTTCAGAGGGATTGTATGGCTACACCTTC.

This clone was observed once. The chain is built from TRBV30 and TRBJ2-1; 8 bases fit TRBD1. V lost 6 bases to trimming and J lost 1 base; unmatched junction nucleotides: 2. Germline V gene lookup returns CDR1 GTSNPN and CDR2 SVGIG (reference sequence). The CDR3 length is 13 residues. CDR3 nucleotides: TGTGCCTGTTACAGGGGGTCCTACAATGAGCAGTTCTTC. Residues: CACYRGSYNEQFF.